The clone carrying this T cell receptor (beta chain) appeared a few times. Antigen unknown. Primers for the PCR totalled 60 Vbeta and 13 Jbeta. Profiled with immunoSEQ multiplex PCR; TCRdb holds only in-frame clones, not every one. The sample lists some 180,000 clones, more than 75% occurring once. Germline CDR1 is GTSNPN and CDR2 is SVGIG (reference sequence). The junction had 5 bases not matched to a gene; V was cut back by 3 bases and J by 6 bases. The CDR3 is 14 amino acids. This entry belongs to a study of cytomegalovirus exposure and HLA in healthy donors. The study, taken as a whole, reports: CMV serostatus was the only immune exposure information that was available. Later findings reportedly placed an Asian-associated ancestry cluster below the approximately 700-donor mean for N-insertions. A later analysis revealed that TCR association rates differed between HLA loci, peaking at DRB1 and bottoming out at HLA-C.

The chain has TRBV30 and TRBJ2-2, with 9 bases matching TRBD1. Specimen: PBMCs. This receptor was obtained from a man aged 40-49 years in good health and CMV-seronegative. CDR3 DNA: TGTGCCTGGAGGGGGGACAGGGTGGCCGGGGAGCTGTTTTTT. This codes for CAWRGDRVAGELFF. The complete variable domain, with remaining parts taken from reference TRBV30 and TRBJ2-2, reads SQTIHQWPATLVQPVGSPLSLECTVEGTSNPNLYWYRQAAGRGLQLLFYSVGIGQISSEVPQNLSASRPQDRQFILSSKKLLLSDSGFYLCAWRGDRVAGELFFGEGSRLTVL.